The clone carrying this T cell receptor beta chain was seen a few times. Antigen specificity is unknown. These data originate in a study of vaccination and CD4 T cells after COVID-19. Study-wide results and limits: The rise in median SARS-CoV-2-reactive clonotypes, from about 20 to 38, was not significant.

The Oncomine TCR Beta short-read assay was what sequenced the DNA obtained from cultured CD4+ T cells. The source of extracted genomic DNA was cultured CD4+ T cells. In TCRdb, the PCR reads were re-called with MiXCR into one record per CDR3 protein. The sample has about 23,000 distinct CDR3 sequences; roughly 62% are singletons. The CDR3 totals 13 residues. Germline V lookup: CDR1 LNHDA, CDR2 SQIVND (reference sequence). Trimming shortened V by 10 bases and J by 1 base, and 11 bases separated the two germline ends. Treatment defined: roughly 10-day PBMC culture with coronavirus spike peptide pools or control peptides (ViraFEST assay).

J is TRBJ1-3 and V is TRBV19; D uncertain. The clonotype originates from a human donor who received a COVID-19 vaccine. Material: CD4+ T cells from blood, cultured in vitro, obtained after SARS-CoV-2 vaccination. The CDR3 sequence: CATPSASGNTIYF. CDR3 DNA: TGTGCCACCCCGTCGGCATCTGGAAACACCATATATTTT. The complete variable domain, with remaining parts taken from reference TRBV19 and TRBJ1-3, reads DGGITQSPKYLFRKEGQNVTLSCEQNLNHDAMYWYRQDPGQGLRLIYYSQIVNDFQKGDIAEGYSVSREKKESFPLTVTSAQKNPTAFYLCATPSASGNTIYFGEGSWLTVV.